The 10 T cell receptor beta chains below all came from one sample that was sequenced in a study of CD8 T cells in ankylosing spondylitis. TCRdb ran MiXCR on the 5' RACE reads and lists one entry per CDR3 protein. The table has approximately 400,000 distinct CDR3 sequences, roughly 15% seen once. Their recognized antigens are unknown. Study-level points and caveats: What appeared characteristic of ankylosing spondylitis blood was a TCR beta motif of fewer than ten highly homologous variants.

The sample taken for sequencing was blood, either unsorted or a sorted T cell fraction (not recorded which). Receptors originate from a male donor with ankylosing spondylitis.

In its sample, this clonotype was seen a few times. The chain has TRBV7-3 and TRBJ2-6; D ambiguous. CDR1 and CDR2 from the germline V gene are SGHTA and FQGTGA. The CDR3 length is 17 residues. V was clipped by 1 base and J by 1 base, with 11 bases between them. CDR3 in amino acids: CASSLRTTSSGANVLTF. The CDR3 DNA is TGTGCCAGCAGCTTAAGGACGACAAGTTCTGGGGCCAACGTCCTGACTTTC.

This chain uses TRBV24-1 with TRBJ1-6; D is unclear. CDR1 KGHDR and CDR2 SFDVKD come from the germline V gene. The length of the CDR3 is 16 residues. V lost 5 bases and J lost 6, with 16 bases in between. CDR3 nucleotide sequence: TGTGCCACCAGTGGACGCAAGGGCGACTTTAATTCACCCCTCCACTTT. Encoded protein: CATSGRKGDFNSPLHF.

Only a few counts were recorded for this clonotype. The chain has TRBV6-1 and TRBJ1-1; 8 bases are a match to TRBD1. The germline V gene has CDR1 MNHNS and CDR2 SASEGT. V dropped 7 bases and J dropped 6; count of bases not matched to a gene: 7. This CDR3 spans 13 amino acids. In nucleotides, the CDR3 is TGTGCCAGCATCCCGCAGGGGGCTTCTGAAGCTTTCTTT. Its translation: CASIPQGASEAFF.

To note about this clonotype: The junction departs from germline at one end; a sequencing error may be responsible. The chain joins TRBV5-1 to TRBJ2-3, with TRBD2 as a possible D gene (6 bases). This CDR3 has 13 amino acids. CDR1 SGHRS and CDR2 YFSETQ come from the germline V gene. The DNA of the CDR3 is TGCGCCAGCAGCTTGGAGGGTACAGGTCCTAGCGTATTT. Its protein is CASSLEGTGPSVF. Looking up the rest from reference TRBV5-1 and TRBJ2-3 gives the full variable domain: KAGVTQTPRYLIKTRGQQVTLSCSPISGHRSVSWYQQTPGQGLQFLFEYFSETQRNKGNFPGRFSGRQFSNSRSEMNVSTLELGDSALYLCASSLEGTGPSVFGPGTRLTVL.

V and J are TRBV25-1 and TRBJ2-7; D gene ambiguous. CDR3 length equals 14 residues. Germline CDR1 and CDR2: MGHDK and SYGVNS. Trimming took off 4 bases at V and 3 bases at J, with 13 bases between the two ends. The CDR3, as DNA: TGTGCCAGCAGTGGTTCGGTGGAAAACTACGAGCAGTACTTC. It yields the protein CASSGSVENYEQYF.

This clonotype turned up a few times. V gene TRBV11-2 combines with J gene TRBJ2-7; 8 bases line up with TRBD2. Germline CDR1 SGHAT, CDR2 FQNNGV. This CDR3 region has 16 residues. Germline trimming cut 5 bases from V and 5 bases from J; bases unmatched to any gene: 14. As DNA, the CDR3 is TGTGCCAGCAGCCGGGGGGGGACGTATACAAAGGACGAGCAGTACTTC. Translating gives CASSRGGTYTKDEQYF.

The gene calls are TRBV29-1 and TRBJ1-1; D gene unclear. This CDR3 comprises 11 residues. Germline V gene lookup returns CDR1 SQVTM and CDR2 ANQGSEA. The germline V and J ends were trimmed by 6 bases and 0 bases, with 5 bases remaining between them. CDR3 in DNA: TGCAGCGTAACGGTGAACACTGAAGCTTTCTTT. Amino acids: CSVTVNTEAFF.

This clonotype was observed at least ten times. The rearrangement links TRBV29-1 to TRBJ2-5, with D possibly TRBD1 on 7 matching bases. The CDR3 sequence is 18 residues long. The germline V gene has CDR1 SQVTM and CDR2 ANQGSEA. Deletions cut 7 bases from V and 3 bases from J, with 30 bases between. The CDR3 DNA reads TGCAGCGCCTATCATGGGGGCGGGAAAGCTACAGGGGAAGAGACCCAGTACTTC. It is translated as CSAYHGGGKATGEETQYF. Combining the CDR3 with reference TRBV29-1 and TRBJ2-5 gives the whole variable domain SAVISQKPSRDICQRGTSLTIQCQVDSQVTMMFWYRQQPGQSLTLIATANQGSEATYESGFVIDKFPISRPNLTFSTLTVSNMSPEDSSIYLCSAYHGGGKATGEETQYFGPGTRLLVL.

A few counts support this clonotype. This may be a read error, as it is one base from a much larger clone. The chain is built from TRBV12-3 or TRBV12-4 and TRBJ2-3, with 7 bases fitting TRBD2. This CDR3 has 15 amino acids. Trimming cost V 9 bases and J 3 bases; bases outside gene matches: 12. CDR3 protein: CASTPVAGATDTQYF. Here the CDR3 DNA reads TGTGCCAGTACACCAGTGGCGGGAGCGACAGATACGCAGTATTTT.

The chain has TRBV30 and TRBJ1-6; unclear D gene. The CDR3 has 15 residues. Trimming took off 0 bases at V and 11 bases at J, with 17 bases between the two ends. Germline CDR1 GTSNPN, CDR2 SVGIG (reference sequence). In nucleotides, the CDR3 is TGTGCCTGGAGTGTACAGAAGGGATCAAATGCACCCCTCCACTTT. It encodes CAWSVQKGSNAPLHF.